Reported below is one T cell receptor (beta chain). This record comes from a study of control samples from healthy donors and cancer patients. TCRdb keeps only in-frame clones here, not all; method: immunoSEQ multiplex PCR. Altogether some 100,000 clones are present, around nine tenths being singletons, with the ten largest covering about 3%. The V gene's germline CDR1 is SNHLY and CDR2 FYNNEI. CDR3 length: 15 residues. V was pared by 8 bases and J by 6 bases, with 11 bases of the junction left unmatched. The sample consisted of blood. The chain uses TRBV2 and TRBJ2-5; 11 bases map to TRBD1. The sequence derives from a human donor in good health. The donor label of this sample is uncertain. The CDR3 bases are TGTGCCAGCCACGGGGACAGGGGGTTGAAAAAGACCCAGTACTTC. Its translation: CASHGDRGLKKTQYF.